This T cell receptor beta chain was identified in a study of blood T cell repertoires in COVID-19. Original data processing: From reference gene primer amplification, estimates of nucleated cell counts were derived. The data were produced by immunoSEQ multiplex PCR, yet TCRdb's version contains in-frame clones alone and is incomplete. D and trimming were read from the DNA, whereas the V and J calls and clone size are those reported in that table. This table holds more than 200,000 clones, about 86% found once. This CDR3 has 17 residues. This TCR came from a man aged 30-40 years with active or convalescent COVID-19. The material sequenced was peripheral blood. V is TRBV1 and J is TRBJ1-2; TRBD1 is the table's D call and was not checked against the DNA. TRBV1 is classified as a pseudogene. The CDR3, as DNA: TGCACCAGCAGCCAAGATCTTAGGGCAGGGTGGTTGTATGGCTACACCTTC. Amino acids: CTSSQDLRAGWLYGYTF.